This T cell receptor (beta chain) comes out of a study of T-cell reconstitution after alpha-beta-depleted transplantation in children. Notes on the study in general: Several hundred graft clones that had expanded were reportedly the source of alpha-beta T cells about two months after transplant. One year post-transplant, T-cell counts and diversity were largely derived from T cells produced anew.

The germline CDR1 and CDR2 sequences are SGHRS and YFSETQ. The V and J ends lost 4 bases and 2 bases respectively, with 16 bases between them. This CDR3 is 17 amino acids long. There are a few counts of this clonotype. Its antigen remains unidentified. Preparation of the TCRbeta library used unique molecular identifiers. TCRdb called the PCR reads again in MiXCR, with one record for every CDR3 protein. The profile shows 450,000 to 550,000 distinct CDR3 sequences, 11% of them singletons. V gene TRBV5-1 combines with J gene TRBJ2-6; D is perhaps TRBD1 or TRBD2 (5 bases each). Sequenced here: PBMCs, mostly from graft donor cells, sampled 180 days after TCRalphabeta/CD19-depleted stem cell transplant. This TCR derives from a female patient aged 2-10 years who had a stem cell transplant for aplastic anemia, so the T cells may come from the graft donor. CDR3 in DNA: TGCGCCAGCAGCGGGACGGGGTGGGCAGCTGGGGCCAACGTCCTGACTTTC. It is translated as CASSGTGWAAGANVLTF.